Each of the 17 T cell receptor beta chains below was sequenced from the same sample in a study of T cell repertoires in Merkel cell carcinoma. Profiled with immunoSEQ multiplex PCR; TCRdb holds only in-frame clones, not every one. Altogether around 14,000 clones are present, 76% being singletons, with the ten largest covering about 15%. Sequences were obtained from tumor tissue. The receptor set was obtained from an adult with Merkel cell carcinoma.

The chain recombines TRBV19 with TRBJ1-1; D is undetermined. V dropped 5 bases and J dropped 0 bases, with 10 bases sitting between them. CDR1 and CDR2 from the germline V gene are LNHDA and SQIVND (reference sequence). The CDR3 is 14 amino acids. CDR3 in amino acids: CASSSGLLNTEAFF. The CDR3 nucleotides read TGTGCCAGTAGTTCTGGACTCTTGAACACTGAAGCTTTCTTT.

The chain combines TRBV4-2 with TRBJ2-1; 9 bases map to TRBD1. J gave up 1 base and V 0 bases, and 4 bases lay outside the gene matches. CDR3 length: 17 residues. Germline V lookup: CDR1 LGHNA, CDR2 YNFKEQ. CDR3 in amino acids: CASSQDLTGGSYNEQFF. The CDR3 coding sequence is TGTGCCAGCAGCCAAGATTTGACAGGGGGGTCCTACAATGAGCAGTTCTTC.

The rearrangement uses TRBV3-1 (or the pseudogene TRBV3-2) and TRBJ2-1; TRBD1 aligns across 7 bases. Unmatched junction bases numbered 11, after V lost 6 bases and J lost 9 bases. Per the germline V gene, CDR1 is LGHDT and CDR2 is YNNKEL (reference sequence). The CDR3 consists of 14 residues. The CDR3 nucleotides read TGTGCCAGCAGTTCCAACAGGGGTATAGGTGAGCAGTTCTTC. Protein sequence: CASSSNRGIGEQFF.

The V and J genes are TRBV19 and TRBJ2-6, with a possible D match to TRBD2 (6 bases). The V end was cut by 5 bases, the J end by 2 bases, with 19 bases between. This CDR3 has 18 amino acids. The V gene's germline CDR1 is LNHDA and CDR2 SQIVND (reference sequence). Here the CDR3 DNA reads TGTGCCAGTAGTGTCTCGGGACTGGGATATACTGGGGCCAACGTCCTGACTTTC. Translation gives CASSVSGLGYTGANVLTF.

The genes are TRBV12-5 and TRBJ1-2; 7 bases agree with TRBD1. V gave up 3 bases and J gave up 4 bases; unmatched junction bases: 11. From germline, CDR1 is LGHNT and CDR2 FRNRAP. The CDR3 extends over 16 amino acids. The CDR3 here is CASGLSGTVLAYGYTF. The CDR3 DNA reads TGTGCTAGTGGTTTATCCGGGACAGTTCTTGCCTATGGCTACACCTTC. Full variable domain (rest looked up from reference TRBV12-5 and TRBJ1-2): DARVTQTPRHKVTEMGQEVTMRCQPILGHNTVFWYRQTMMQGLELLAYFRNRAPLDDSGMPKDRFSAEMPDATLATLKIQPSEPRDSAVYFCASGLSGTVLAYGYTFGSGTRLTVV.

This chain links TRBV27 with TRBJ2-1; the match to TRBD2 covers 14 bases. The CDR3 has 19 residues. Germline V CDR1 and CDR2: MNHEY, SMNVEV (reference sequence). Trimming removed 3 bases from V and 5 bases from J; junction bases left unmatched: 12. CDR3 nucleotide sequence: TGTGCCAGCAGTTTCCTGGGACTAGCGGGGGACAAGGGACACAATGAGCAGTTCTTC. Translation: CASSFLGLAGDKGHNEQFF.

The chain carries TRBV28 and TRBJ2-5; a possible D gene is TRBD1 (6 bases). Between the trimmed V and J ends, which lost 4 bases and 7 bases, there was a span of 13 bases. This CDR3 contains 13 residues. Looked up from germline, CDR1 is MDHEN and CDR2 is SYDVKM. In nucleotides, the CDR3 is TGTGCCAGCAGTTCGGACAGAAGTATGACCCAGTACTTC. Protein: CASSSDRSMTQYF.

This rearrangement joins TRBV5-1 to TRBJ1-1; TRBD1 is a possible D gene (6 bases). Germline-derived CDR1 and CDR2 are SGHRS and YFSETQ. This CDR3 has 15 residues. Trimming stripped 0 bases from V and 0 bases from J, with 9 bases between. The CDR3 region is CASSLGDTVNTEAFF. The CDR3 nucleotides are TGCGCCAGCAGCTTGGGGGACACCGTGAACACTGAAGCTTTCTTT.

The chain is built from TRBV5-1 and TRBJ2-3; maybe TRBD1 (6 bases). V shed 2 bases and J shed 0 bases, with 7 bases lying between them. The CDR3 extends over 14 amino acids. The germline V gene has CDR1 SGHRS and CDR2 YFSETQ. The CDR3 DNA is TGCGCCAGCAGCTTACAGGGTAGCACAGATACGCAGTATTTT. Amino acid sequence: CASSLQGSTDTQYF.

This clone was recorded only once. This sequence joins TRBV6-5 and TRBJ2-7, with a weak D call TRBD2 (5 bases). This CDR3 has 15 residues. Germline CDR1 is MNHEY and CDR2 is SVGAGI. V gave up 5 bases and J gave up 4 bases, with 18 bases separating them. The CDR3 DNA sequence: TGTGCCAGCAGTCCCGGACTGGGCGAAGCGTACGAGCAGTACTTC. This sequence encodes CASSPGLGEAYEQYF.

V and J are TRBV19 and TRBJ2-5, with 10 positions matching TRBD1. J lost 1 base, V lost 4 bases, and 0 bases had no gene match. Looked up from germline, CDR1 is LNHDA and CDR2 is SQIVND (reference sequence). The CDR3 has 14 amino acids. In DNA form, the CDR3 reads TGTGCCAGTAGTAGGGACAGGGGCCAAGAGACCCAGTACTTC. This encodes CASSRDRGQETQYF.

The J gene is TRBJ2-2, the V gene TRBV27; D possibly corresponds to TRBD1 (6 bases). The germline V gene encodes CDR1 MNHEY and CDR2 SMNVEV (reference sequence). The CDR3 totals 14 residues. The V and J ends lost 0 bases and 6 bases respectively, with 8 bases between them. CDR3 DNA sequence: TGTGCCAGCAGTTTATCAGGGGGAGCCGGGGAGCTGTTTTTT. Its protein is CASSLSGGAGELFF.

This clone appeared a few times. J is TRBJ2-3 and V is TRBV9; tentative D call: TRBD2 (5 bases). V gave up 3 bases and J gave up 6 bases, with 11 bases separating them. The CDR3 has 13 residues. CDR1 is SGDLS, CDR2 YYNGEE, per germline. CDR3 nucleotides: TGTGCCAGCAGCGATTTAAGCGGTGATACGCAGTATTTT. Its protein product is CASSDLSGDTQYF.

The chain recombines TRBV4-3 with TRBJ1-2, with a weak D call TRBD1 (5 bases). Deletions cut 1 base from V and 6 bases from J, with 9 bases between. The CDR3 sequence is 13 residues long. The germline V gene has CDR1 LGHNA and CDR2 YSLEER. CDR3 loop: CASSQGQNDGYTF. DNA of the CDR3: TGCGCCAGCAGCCAAGGACAGAACGATGGCTACACCTTC.

The chain recombines TRBV7-2 with TRBJ2-3; a weak D match, TRBD2 (5 bases). V dropped 0 bases and J dropped 6 bases, with 13 bases sitting between them. The CDR3 spans 15 residues. Germline V gene data show CDR1 as SGHTA and CDR2 as FQGNSA. The chain's CDR3 is CASSLAFRSGDTQYF. The CDR3 region has the DNA TGTGCCAGCAGCTTAGCTTTCCGCAGCGGTGATACGCAGTATTTT.

The rearrangement links TRBV7-9 to TRBJ1-2, with D possibly TRBD1 on 5 matching bases. The CDR3 is 15 residues long. Germline V gives CDR1 SEHNR, CDR2 FQNEAQ (reference sequence). Between the trimmed V and J ends, which lost 1 base and 4 bases, there was a span of 13 bases. The CDR3 sequence is CASSLEGLMSYGYTF. The CDR3 nucleotides are TGTGCCAGCAGCTTAGAGGGGTTAATGTCCTATGGCTACACCTTC.

The V call is TRBV7-9, the J call TRBJ2-5; 9 nucleotides align to TRBD1. This CDR3 has 16 amino acids. V dropped 4 bases and J dropped 2; count of bases not matched to a gene: 8. Germline loops: CDR1 SEHNR, CDR2 FQNEAQ (reference sequence). The CDR3 loop reads CASSSSTGGWQETQYF. The CDR3 DNA sequence: TGTGCCAGCAGCTCGTCGACAGGGGGATGGCAAGAGACCCAGTACTTC. Together with reference TRBV7-9 and TRBJ2-5, the CDR3 gives the full variable domain: DTGVSQNPRHKITKRGQNVTFRCDPISEHNRLYWYRQTLGQGPEFLTYFQNEAQLEKSRLLSDRFSAERPKGSFSTLEIQRTEQGDSAMYLCASSSSTGGWQETQYFGPGTRLLVL.